A single sample gave rise to the 24 T cell receptor beta chains below, sequenced in a study of blood T cell repertoires in COVID-19. The method was immunoSEQ multiplex PCR; TCRdb's version includes in-frame clones alone and lacks a portion of them. The sample shows under 200,000 clones, about 90% of them seen only once. The specimen was peripheral blood. These receptor sequences come from a young man with active or convalescent COVID-19.

The CDR3 spells CASSKTSGTSTDTQYF. DNA of the CDR3: TGTGCCAGCAGCAAGACTAGCGGGACTAGCACAGATACGCAGTATTTT. The V and J genes are TRBV13 and TRBJ2-3; 11 positions match TRBD2. The J segment lost 0 bases and the V segment lost 5 bases, leaving 4 bases of the junction unmatched. The CDR3 contains 16 residues. Germline assignment: CDR1 PRHDT and CDR2 FYEKMQ (reference sequence).

The V call is TRBV27, the J call TRBJ1-3, with D unresolved. The CDR3 contains 16 residues. Trimming took off 8 bases at V and 2 bases at J, with 19 bases between the two ends. Looked up from germline, CDR1 is MNHEY and CDR2 is SMNVEV (reference sequence). The chain's CDR3 is CASSLGSGLAGNTIYF. In nucleotides, the CDR3 is TGTGCCAGCTCCCTAGGTTCGGGGTTAGCTGGAAACACCATATATTTT.

The rearrangement links TRBV13 to TRBJ2-1; D not resolved. The CDR3 spans 12 residues. The V end lost 0 bases, the J end lost 7 bases, and 4 bases lay between the germline ends. Germline loops: CDR1 PRHDT, CDR2 FYEKMQ (reference sequence). The CDR3: CASSLGQNEQFF. In DNA form, the CDR3 reads TGTGCCAGCAGCTTAGGCCAGAATGAGCAGTTCTTC.

V and J are TRBV19 and TRBJ1-1; 7 nucleotides agree with TRBD1. Germline lookup yields CDR1 LNHDA and CDR2 SQIVND (reference sequence). With V trimmed by 5 bases and J by 5 bases, 2 bases remained unmatched. This CDR3 has 12 residues. CDR3 amino acids: CASSLRGTEAFF. DNA for the CDR3: TGTGCCAGTAGTCTCAGGGGGACTGAAGCTTTCTTT.

The chain joins TRBV3-1 (or the pseudogene TRBV3-2) to TRBJ1-5; D is unclear. Germline V lookup: CDR1 LGHDT, CDR2 YNNKEL (reference sequence). The length of the CDR3 is 13 residues. Deletions cut 2 bases from V and 5 bases from J, with 7 bases between. CDR3 coding DNA: TGTGCCAGCAGCCAATTTCAGGATCAGCCCCAGCATTTT. Its translation: CASSQFQDQPQHF.

This clone was recorded a few times. The genes are TRBV19 and TRBJ1-5; 10 bases fit TRBD1. The CDR3 extends over 15 amino acids. Germline-derived CDR1 and CDR2 are LNHDA and SQIVND (reference sequence). The V segment lost 5 bases and the J segment 6 bases; nucleotides outside the gene matches: 7. DNA for the CDR3: TGTGCCAGTAGTGGGACAGGGGCAGCGGGTCAGCCCCAGCATTTT. Translating gives CASSGTGAAGQPQHF.

The CDR3 is CAWSEDSGGYTF. For the CDR3, the DNA is TGTGCCTGGAGCGAGGACTCGGGGGGCTACACCTTC. The chain is built from TRBV30 and TRBJ1-2; D is ambiguous. The CDR3 is made up of 12 amino acids. The germline CDR1 and CDR2 sequences are GTSNPN and SVGIG (reference sequence). The V end lost 3 bases, the J end lost 8 bases, and 13 bases lay between the germline ends.

This sequence joins TRBV4-2 and TRBJ2-5; TRBD2 might be the D (6 bases). Per the germline V gene, CDR1 is LGHNA and CDR2 is YNFKEQ. CDR3 size: 17 residues. The V end lost 0 bases, the J end lost 0 bases, and 14 bases lay between the germline ends. The CDR3 is CASSQDSLTGDQETQYF. The CDR3 coding sequence is TGTGCCAGCAGCCAAGATAGCTTAACGGGGGACCAAGAGACCCAGTACTTC.

The rearrangement joins TRBV19 to TRBJ1-4, with 7 nucleotides matching TRBD1. This CDR3 is built from 20 residues. The V gene's germline CDR1 is LNHDA and CDR2 SQIVND (reference sequence). Trimming removed 0 bases from V and 0 bases from J; junction bases left unmatched: 13. CDR3 sequence reads: CASSIDRLPGQIATNEKLFF. The CDR3 DNA reads TGTGCCAGTAGTATAGACCGACTCCCGGGACAGATTGCAACTAATGAAAAACTGTTTTTT. The entire variable domain, with the rest obtained from reference TRBV19 and TRBJ1-4, is as follows: DGGITQSPKYLFRKEGQNVTLSCEQNLNHDAMYWYRQDPGQGLRLIYYSQIVNDFQKGDIAEGYSVSREKKESFPLTVTSAQKNPTAFYLCASSIDRLPGQIATNEKLFFGSGTQLSVL.

J is TRBJ1-2 and V is TRBV10-3, with TRBD1 matching 7 bases. The CDR3 loop spans 13 amino acids. J was trimmed by 6 bases and V by 2 bases; bases with no gene match: 3. Germline assignment: CDR1 ENHRY and CDR2 SYGVKD. CDR3 in DNA: TGTGCCATCAGTGAGCCAGGGGGGAATGGCTACACCTTC. Translation gives CAISEPGGNGYTF.

V usage is TRBV28 and J usage is TRBJ1-6; weak D call: TRBD1 (5 bases). Trimming pared 3 bases from V and 11 bases from J, leaving 14 bases between. CDR3 length equals 14 residues. Per germline, CDR1 MDHEN and CDR2 SYDVKM. The CDR3 nucleotides are TGTGCCAGCAGTTTCACCGCGGAGGGGACACCCCTCCACTTT. The encoded protein is CASSFTAEGTPLHF.

CDR3 amino acids: CASSHSQREGYTF. The CDR3 bases are TGTGCCAGCAGCCATAGCCAACGGGAGGGCTACACCTTC. The rearrangement joins TRBV3-1 (or the pseudogene TRBV3-2) to TRBJ1-2, with D hard to call. This CDR3 has 13 amino acids. Germline lookup yields CDR1 LGHDT and CDR2 YNNKEL (reference sequence). V dropped 3 bases and J dropped 8 bases, with 13 bases sitting between them.

The rearrangement links TRBV2 to TRBJ2-2, with TRBD1 matching over 7 bases. This CDR3 is 13 amino acids long. V gave up 9 bases and J gave up 5 bases; unmatched junction bases: 6. The germline gives CDR1 SNHLY, CDR2 FYNNEI. CDR3 sequence reads: CASHRGWTGELFF. In nucleotides, the CDR3 is TGTGCCAGTCACAGGGGCTGGACCGGGGAGCTGTTTTTT.

The chain couples TRBV29-1 to TRBJ1-1; 8 nucleotides match TRBD1. The CDR3 consists of 13 residues. Unmatched junction bases numbered 6, after V lost 4 bases and J lost 5 bases. Germline V gene data show CDR1 as SQVTM and CDR2 as ANQGSEA. The CDR3 region is CSVVSQGATEAFF. The CDR3 region has the DNA TGCAGCGTTGTCTCCCAGGGGGCAACTGAAGCTTTCTTT.

The chain recombines TRBV7-2 with TRBJ1-3; 9 positions agree with TRBD1. The V gene's germline CDR1 is SGHTA and CDR2 FQGNSA. After removal of 5 bases from V and 4 bases from J, the junction contained 6 bases not matched to a gene. The CDR3 is 15 residues long. This chain's CDR3 is CASSPGQGFGNTIYF. The CDR3 coding sequence is TGTGCCAGCAGCCCAGGACAGGGGTTCGGAAACACCATATATTTT.

V usage is TRBV4-2 and J usage is TRBJ2-2; TRBD1 matches 11 bases. Germline CDR1 reads LGHNA; CDR2 reads YNFKEQ. The J segment lost 0 bases and the V segment lost 4 bases, leaving 4 bases of the junction unmatched. The CDR3 length is 17 residues. The CDR3 sequence is CASSRPGQGANTGELFF. The CDR3 DNA follows: TGTGCCAGCAGCCGACCGGGACAGGGGGCGAACACCGGGGAGCTGTTTTTT.

The chain recombines TRBV12-3 or TRBV12-4 with TRBJ1-1; D not certain. The CDR3 has 13 residues. The germline V and J ends were trimmed by 5 bases and 6 bases, with 13 bases remaining between them. The CDR3: CASSSRGFSEAFF. CDR3 DNA sequence: TGTGCCAGCAGTAGCCGCGGGTTCTCTGAAGCTTTCTTT.

CDR3 DNA sequence: TGTGCCAGCAGCATAGATCTAGCGGGGGGCCGGAATGAGCAGTTCTTC. Encoded protein: CASSIDLAGGRNEQFF. The chain recombines TRBV7-2 with TRBJ2-1; TRBD2 agrees at 11 bases. This CDR3 comprises 16 residues. With V trimmed by 5 bases and J by 7 bases, 10 bases remained unmatched. Germline values: CDR1 SGHTA, CDR2 FQGNSA.

This sequence joins TRBV19 and TRBJ1-4; D remains ambiguous. Germline assignment: CDR1 LNHDA and CDR2 SQIVND (reference sequence). The CDR3 extends over 13 amino acids. Trimming cost V 3 bases and J 4 bases, with 6 bases left between them. Here the CDR3 DNA reads TGTGCCAGTAGTATGTCGCGTAATGAAAAACTGTTTTTT. Translated: CASSMSRNEKLFF.

The chain employs TRBV11-2 and TRBJ1-2; 10 bases are a match to TRBD1. V was clipped by 4 bases and J by 3 bases; unmatched bases: 8. Germline V gene sequence: CDR1 SGHAT, CDR2 FQNNGV. This CDR3 contains 16 residues. CDR3 bases: TGTGCCAGCAGCTCCTACGACAGGGGGCGAGACTATGGCTACACCTTC. Translation gives CASSSYDRGRDYGYTF.

The chain carries TRBV12-3 or TRBV12-4 and TRBJ1-2; 7 bases line up with TRBD1. Trimming at V came to 7 bases and at J to 3 bases, leaving 5 bases not matched to a gene. The CDR3 is 13 amino acids. The CDR3 region is CASTQTGYYGYTF. DNA of the CDR3: TGTGCCAGCACCCAGACAGGGTACTATGGCTACACCTTC.

V and J are TRBV18 and TRBJ2-7, with TRBD2 matching over 11 bases. The CDR3 totals 16 residues. V dropped 6 bases and J dropped 4; count of bases not matched to a gene: 11. Germline V CDR1 and CDR2: KGHSH, LQKENI. CDR3 amino acids: CASSLELAGVKYEQYF. CDR3 DNA sequence: TGTGCCAGCTCCCTCGAACTAGCGGGGGTAAAATACGAGCAGTACTTC.

The chain joins TRBV2 to TRBJ2-5; 7 bases are a match to TRBD1. The CDR3 spans 15 residues. Germline CDR1 reads SNHLY; CDR2 reads FYNNEI. V lost 6 bases, J lost 2 bases, and 9 bases stayed unmatched. CDR3 protein: CASRDLGTVQETQYF. The CDR3 DNA reads TGTGCCAGCAGAGACCTTGGGACAGTTCAAGAGACCCAGTACTTC.

The chain employs TRBV5-1 and TRBJ2-7; no reliable D call. Per the germline V gene, CDR1 is SGHRS and CDR2 is YFSETQ. V was trimmed by 4 bases and J by 0 bases, leaving 11 bases between them. The CDR3 runs 14 residues. The CDR3 region is CASSSMLGSYEQYF. CDR3 in DNA: TGCGCCAGCAGCAGCATGCTCGGCTCCTACGAGCAGTACTTC.